One and the same sample provided the 21 T cell receptor beta chains below, sequenced in a study of CD8 T cells in Susac syndrome. The RNA input was about 0.5 to 1 ug, and it was reverse transcribed with random hexamers. MiXCR, run by TCRdb on the immunoSEQ multiplex PCR reads, gives a single entry per CDR3 protein. Among approximately 120,000 distinct CDR3 sequences listed, about 95% were seen once. Source material: CD4+ T cells from PBMCs. The receptors derive from a human donor in good health.

This clonotype was picked up a small number of times. The chain uses TRBV7-2 and TRBJ2-7; 8 bases fit TRBD1. With 3 bases clipped from V and 4 bases from J, the junction kept 5 bases outside the gene matches. The germline V gene has CDR1 SGHTA and CDR2 FQGNSA. CDR3 length: 14 residues. CDR3 coding DNA: TGTGCCAGCAGCTTGGGGGACAGGCCGTACGAGCAGTACTTC. The encoded protein is CASSLGDRPYEQYF.

This clonotype was seen more than once but under ten times. The chain uses TRBV6-6 and TRBJ2-7; D not certain. Germline V lookup: CDR1 MNHNY, CDR2 SVGAGI (reference sequence). Deletions cut 4 bases from V and 3 bases from J, with 10 bases between. The CDR3 is 13 amino acids. CDR3 sequence reads: CASSLGNSYEQYF. The CDR3 nucleotides read TGTGCCAGCAGTTTGGGCAACAGCTACGAGCAGTACTTC.

The chain carries TRBV9 and TRBJ1-1, with D perhaps TRBD1 (6 bases). V gave up 4 bases and J gave up 10 bases, with 20 bases separating them. Germline V gene data show CDR1 as SGDLS and CDR2 as YYNGEE. CDR3 length: 14 amino acids. DNA for the CDR3: TGTGCCAGCAGCAACATACAGGGAGCAGTGGGAGCTTTCTTT. It is translated as CASSNIQGAVGAFF.

This clonotype has just one count. This sequence joins TRBV11-2 and TRBJ2-1, with 8 positions matching TRBD2. Germline CDR1 is SGHAT and CDR2 is FQNNGV. V lost 4 bases, J lost 2 bases, and 4 bases stayed unmatched. The CDR3 consists of 15 residues. As DNA, the CDR3 is TGTGCCAGCAGCTCGGGGGGGATTCCCTACAATGAGCAGTTCTTC. Its protein product is CASSSGGIPYNEQFF.

The chain employs TRBV9 and TRBJ1-1; the D gene is possibly TRBD1 (6 bases). This CDR3 is built from 14 residues. Trimming took 3 bases from V and 6 from J, leaving 15 bases between them. Germline V lookup: CDR1 SGDLS, CDR2 YYNGEE. CDR3 region: CASSDARGLAEAFF. In DNA form, the CDR3 reads TGTGCCAGCAGCGACGCCAGGGGTTTAGCTGAAGCTTTCTTT.

The chain couples TRBV7-2 to TRBJ2-5, with 7 bases lining up with TRBD1. Germline loops: CDR1 SGHTA, CDR2 FQGNSA. The CDR3 consists of 15 residues. The junction had 6 bases not matched to a gene; V was cut back by 1 base and J by 4 bases. The DNA for the CDR3 is TGTGCCAGCAGCTTAGAGATCCACAGGGGAGAGACCCAGTACTTC. It codes for CASSLEIHRGETQYF.

This clonotype was observed a few times. The rearrangement uses TRBV7-2 and TRBJ2-3; 9 nucleotides line up with TRBD2. CDR3 length: 14 residues. The V and J ends lost 3 bases and 4 bases, in that order; junction bases with no gene match: 2. Per germline, CDR1 SGHTA and CDR2 FQGNSA. The CDR3 spells CASSFSSGADTQYF. As DNA, the CDR3 is TGTGCCAGCAGCTTCTCTAGCGGGGCAGATACGCAGTATTTT. Full variable domain (missing parts from reference TRBV7-2 and TRBJ2-3): GAGVSQSPSNKVTEKGKDVELRCDPISGHTALYWYRQSLGQGLEFLIYFQGNSAPDKSGLPSDRFSAERTGGSVSTLTIQRTQQEDSAVYLCASSFSSGADTQYFGPGTRLTVL.

This clonotype appeared once. The V gene is TRBV4-3, the J gene TRBJ2-2; possibly TRBD2 for D (5 bases). The germline V gene has CDR1 LGHNA and CDR2 YSLEER. The CDR3 length is 13 residues. V gave up 4 bases and J gave up 4 bases, with 7 bases separating them. This CDR3 is CASSRGLTGELFF. The CDR3 region has the DNA TGCGCCAGCAGCCGCGGACTCACCGGGGAGCTGTTTTTT.

The genes are TRBV5-1 and TRBJ2-5; 10 bases align to TRBD2. Looked up from germline, CDR1 is SGHRS and CDR2 is YFSETQ. J gave up 1 base and V 0 bases, and 3 bases lay outside the gene matches. The CDR3 consists of 16 residues. The CDR3 loop reads CASSLVAGGAQETQYF. The CDR3 DNA is TGCGCCAGCAGCTTGGTAGCGGGAGGTGCCCAAGAGACCCAGTACTTC.

The V call is TRBV15, the J call TRBJ2-5, with no clear D. The CDR3 sequence is 14 residues long. The germline V and J ends were trimmed by 1 base and 4 bases, with 10 bases remaining between them. Germline V gene sequence: CDR1 LNHNV, CDR2 YYDKDF (reference sequence). CDR3 in amino acids: CATSRAPGAETQYF. The CDR3 region has the DNA TGTGCCACCAGCAGAGCGCCGGGTGCAGAGACCCAGTACTTC.

This sequence joins TRBV20-1 and TRBJ1-2; TRBD1 might be the D (5 bases). Germline V gene sequence: CDR1 DFQATT, CDR2 SNEGSKA (reference sequence). The CDR3 consists of 14 residues. V was cut by 0 bases and J by 8 bases, with 16 bases left in between. CDR3 loop: CSARDFGTLAGYTF. CDR3 sequence (DNA): TGCAGTGCTAGAGATTTTGGGACTCTAGCGGGCTACACCTTC.

The J gene is TRBJ2-3, the V gene TRBV5-1, with D unresolved. Germline CDR1 is SGHRS and CDR2 is YFSETQ. This CDR3 has 13 residues. Between the trimmed V and J ends, which lost 6 bases and 1 base, there was a span of 9 bases. The DNA for the CDR3 is TGCGCCAGCACTGGCCTCCGCACAGATACGCAGTATTTT. Protein product: CASTGLRTDTQYF.

The CDR3 DNA reads TGTGCCAGCTCACCTCCAACGGGAGCCCCTTACAATGAGCAGTTCTTC. It specifies CASSPPTGAPYNEQFF. The V call is TRBV18, the J call TRBJ2-1; possibly TRBD2 for D (6 bases). The germline V gene encodes CDR1 KGHSH and CDR2 LQKENI. The V end lost 3 bases, the J end lost 4 bases, and 16 bases lay between the germline ends. CDR3 length equals 16 residues.

V and J are TRBV10-2 and TRBJ2-7; unclear D gene. Germline lookup yields CDR1 WSHSY and CDR2 SAAADI. The CDR3 runs 12 residues. Trimming cost V 3 bases and J 4 bases, with 7 bases left between them. CDR3 sequence reads: CASSDAVYEQYF. The CDR3 nucleotides are TGCGCCAGCAGTGATGCGGTGTACGAGCAGTACTTC.

This sequence joins TRBV7-8 and TRBJ1-4, with D perhaps TRBD1 (6 bases). There are 17 residues in the CDR3. V was cut by 1 base and J by 6 bases, with 18 bases left in between. Germline assignment: CDR1 SGHVS and CDR2 FQNEAQ. DNA of the CDR3: TGTGCCAGCAGCTTAGTATCCCCCACAGGGCGGTATGAAAAACTGTTTTTT. The encoded protein is CASSLVSPTGRYEKLFF.

V gene TRBV20-1 combines with J gene TRBJ1-1, with D possibly being TRBD1 (5 bases). The V end was cut by 5 bases, the J end by 5 bases, with 9 bases between. From germline, CDR1 is DFQATT and CDR2 SNEGSKA (reference sequence). This CDR3 has 11 residues. In DNA form, the CDR3 reads TGCAGTGCTTGGGGGTGGACTGAAGCTTTCTTT. This gives the protein CSAWGWTEAFF.

The rearrangement uses TRBV3-1 and TRBJ2-7; TRBD2 is a possible D gene (6 bases). Between the trimmed V and J ends, which lost 2 bases and 6 bases, there was a span of 11 bases. Germline V gene lookup returns CDR1 LGHDT and CDR2 YNNKEL (reference sequence). The CDR3 runs 13 residues. CDR3 bases: TGTGCCAGCAGCCAAATCGGGAGTGGCGAGCAGTACTTC. Translated, it gives CASSQIGSGEQYF.

The chain couples TRBV12-3 or TRBV12-4 to TRBJ1-1; D is undetermined. V gave up 7 bases and J gave up 1 base, with 10 bases separating them. CDR3 length: 13 amino acids. CDR3 coding DNA: TGTGCCAGCATCCTCAGGAGGAACACTGAAGCTTTCTTT. Translating it yields CASILRRNTEAFF.

The chain couples TRBV18 to TRBJ2-1, with 9 bases lining up with TRBD1. This CDR3 has 15 amino acids. In germline, CDR1 is KGHSH, CDR2 LQKENI. V lost 3 bases, J lost 3 bases, and 3 bases stayed unmatched. The CDR3 protein is CASSPTGGDYNEQFF. CDR3 DNA sequence: TGTGCCAGCTCACCCACAGGGGGCGACTACAATGAGCAGTTCTTC.

The chain links TRBV6-2 or TRBV6-3 to TRBJ2-6, with a weak D call TRBD2 (5 bases). CDR3 length equals 17 residues. With 7 bases removed from V and 4 bases from J, the gap between germline ends came to 20 bases. Per germline, CDR1 MNHEY and CDR2 SVGEGT. The CDR3 DNA reads as TGTGCCAGCAAGTTCAAGGTGCGGGCGCCAGGGGCCAACGTCCTGACTTTC. It yields the protein CASKFKVRAPGANVLTF.

The chain recombines TRBV20-1 with TRBJ2-7; 8 bases are shared with TRBD1. The CDR3 covers 14 residues. From germline, CDR1 is DFQATT and CDR2 SNEGSKA (reference sequence). The V and J ends lost 6 bases and 5 bases, in that order; junction bases with no gene match: 12. This chain's CDR3 is CSAGRDRGIDEQYF. CDR3 nucleotides: TGCAGTGCAGGGAGAGACAGGGGTATCGACGAGCAGTACTTC.